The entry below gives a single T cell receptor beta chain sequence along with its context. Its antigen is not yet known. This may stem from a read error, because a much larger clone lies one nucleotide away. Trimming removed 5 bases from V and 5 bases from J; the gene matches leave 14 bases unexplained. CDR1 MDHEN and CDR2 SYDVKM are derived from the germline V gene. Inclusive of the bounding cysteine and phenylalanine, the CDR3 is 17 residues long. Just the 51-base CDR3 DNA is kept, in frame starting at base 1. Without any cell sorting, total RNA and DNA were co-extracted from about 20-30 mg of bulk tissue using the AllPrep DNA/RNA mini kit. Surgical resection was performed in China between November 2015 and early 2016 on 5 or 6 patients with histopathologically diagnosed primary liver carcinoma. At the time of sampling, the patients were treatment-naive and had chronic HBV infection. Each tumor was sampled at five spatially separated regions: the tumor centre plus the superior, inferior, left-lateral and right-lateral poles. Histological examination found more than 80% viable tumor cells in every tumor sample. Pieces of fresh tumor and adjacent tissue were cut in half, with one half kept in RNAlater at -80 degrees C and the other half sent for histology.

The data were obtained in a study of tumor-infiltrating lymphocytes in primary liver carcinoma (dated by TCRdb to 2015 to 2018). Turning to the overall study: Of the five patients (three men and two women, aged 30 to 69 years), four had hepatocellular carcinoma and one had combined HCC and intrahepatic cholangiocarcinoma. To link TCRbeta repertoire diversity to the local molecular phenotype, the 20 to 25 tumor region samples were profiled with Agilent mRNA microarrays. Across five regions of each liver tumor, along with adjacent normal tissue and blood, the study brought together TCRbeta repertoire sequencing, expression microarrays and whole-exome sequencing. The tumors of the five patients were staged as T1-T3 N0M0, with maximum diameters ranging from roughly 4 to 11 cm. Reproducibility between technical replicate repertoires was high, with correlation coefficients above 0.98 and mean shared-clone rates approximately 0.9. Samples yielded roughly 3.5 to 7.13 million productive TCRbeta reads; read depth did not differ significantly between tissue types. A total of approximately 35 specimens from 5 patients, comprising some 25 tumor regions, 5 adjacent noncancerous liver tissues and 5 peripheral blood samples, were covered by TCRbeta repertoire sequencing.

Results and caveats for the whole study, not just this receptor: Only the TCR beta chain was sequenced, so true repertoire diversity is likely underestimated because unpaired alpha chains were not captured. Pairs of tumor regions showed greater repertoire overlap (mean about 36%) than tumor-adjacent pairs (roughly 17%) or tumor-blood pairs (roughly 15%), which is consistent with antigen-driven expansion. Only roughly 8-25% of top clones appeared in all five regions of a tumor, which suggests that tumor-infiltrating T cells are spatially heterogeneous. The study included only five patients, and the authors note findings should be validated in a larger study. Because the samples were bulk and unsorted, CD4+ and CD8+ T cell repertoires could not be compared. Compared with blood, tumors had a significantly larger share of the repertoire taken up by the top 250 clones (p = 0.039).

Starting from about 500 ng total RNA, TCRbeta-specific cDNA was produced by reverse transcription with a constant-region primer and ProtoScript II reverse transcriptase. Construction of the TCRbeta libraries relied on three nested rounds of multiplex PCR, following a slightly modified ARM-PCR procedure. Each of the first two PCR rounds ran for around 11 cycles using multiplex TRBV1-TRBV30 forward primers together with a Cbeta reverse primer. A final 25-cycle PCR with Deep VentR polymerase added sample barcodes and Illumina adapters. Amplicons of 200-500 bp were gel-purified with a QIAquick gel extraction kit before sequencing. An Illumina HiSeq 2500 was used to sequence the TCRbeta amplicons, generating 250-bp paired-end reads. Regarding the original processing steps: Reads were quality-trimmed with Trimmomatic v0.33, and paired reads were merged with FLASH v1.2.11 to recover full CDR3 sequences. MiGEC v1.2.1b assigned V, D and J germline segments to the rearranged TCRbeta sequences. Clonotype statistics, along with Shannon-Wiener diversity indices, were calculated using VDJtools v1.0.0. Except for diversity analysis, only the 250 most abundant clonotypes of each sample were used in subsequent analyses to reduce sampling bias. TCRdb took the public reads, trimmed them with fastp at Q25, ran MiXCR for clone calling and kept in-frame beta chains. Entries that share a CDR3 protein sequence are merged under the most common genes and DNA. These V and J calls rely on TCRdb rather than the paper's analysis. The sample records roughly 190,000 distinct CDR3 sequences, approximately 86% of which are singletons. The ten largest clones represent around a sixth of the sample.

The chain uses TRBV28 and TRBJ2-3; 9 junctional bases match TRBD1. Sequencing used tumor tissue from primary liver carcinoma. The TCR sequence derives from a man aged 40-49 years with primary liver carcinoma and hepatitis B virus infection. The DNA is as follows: TGTGCCAGCAGTCTAACCGCACAGGGGGCGGACAGAGATACGCAGTATTTT. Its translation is CASSLTAQGADRDTQYF. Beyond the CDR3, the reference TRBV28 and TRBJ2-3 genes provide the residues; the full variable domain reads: DVKVTQSSRYLVKRTGEKVFLECVQDMDHENMFWYRQDPGLGLRLIYFSYDVKMKEKGDIPEGYSVSREKKERFSLILESASTNQTSMYLCASSLTAQGADRDTQYFGPGTRLTVL.